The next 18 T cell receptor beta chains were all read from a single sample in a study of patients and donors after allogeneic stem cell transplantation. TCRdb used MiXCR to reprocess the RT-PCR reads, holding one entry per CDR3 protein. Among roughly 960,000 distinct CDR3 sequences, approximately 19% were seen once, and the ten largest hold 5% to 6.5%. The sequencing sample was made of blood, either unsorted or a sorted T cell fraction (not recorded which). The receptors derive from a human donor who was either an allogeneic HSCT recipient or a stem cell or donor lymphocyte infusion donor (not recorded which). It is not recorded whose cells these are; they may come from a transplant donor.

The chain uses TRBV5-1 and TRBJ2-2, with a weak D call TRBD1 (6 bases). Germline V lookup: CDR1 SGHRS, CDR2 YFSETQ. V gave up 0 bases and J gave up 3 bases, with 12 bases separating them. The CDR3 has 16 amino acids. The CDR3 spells CASSLDQGTDTGELFF. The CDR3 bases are TGCGCCAGCAGCTTGGATCAGGGGACGGACACCGGGGAGCTGTTTTTT.

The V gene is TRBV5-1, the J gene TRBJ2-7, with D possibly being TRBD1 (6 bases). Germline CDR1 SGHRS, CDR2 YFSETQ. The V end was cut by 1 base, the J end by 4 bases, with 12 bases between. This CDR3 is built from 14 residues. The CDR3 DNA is TGCGCCAGCAGCTTGTCACCTAGGGGGTACGAGCAGTACTTC. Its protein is CASSLSPRGYEQYF. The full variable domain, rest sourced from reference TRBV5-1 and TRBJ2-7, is KAGVTQTPRYLIKTRGQQVTLSCSPISGHRSVSWYQQTPGQGLQFLFEYFSETQRNKGNFPGRFSGRQFSNSRSEMNVSTLELGDSALYLCASSLSPRGYEQYFGPGTRLTVT.

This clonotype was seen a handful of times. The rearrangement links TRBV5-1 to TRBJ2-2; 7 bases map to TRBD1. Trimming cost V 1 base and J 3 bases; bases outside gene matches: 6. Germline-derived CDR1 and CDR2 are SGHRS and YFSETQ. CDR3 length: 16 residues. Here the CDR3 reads CASSLSGTAYTGELFF. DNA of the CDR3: TGCGCCAGCAGCTTGTCTGGGACAGCCTACACCGGGGAGCTGTTTTTT.

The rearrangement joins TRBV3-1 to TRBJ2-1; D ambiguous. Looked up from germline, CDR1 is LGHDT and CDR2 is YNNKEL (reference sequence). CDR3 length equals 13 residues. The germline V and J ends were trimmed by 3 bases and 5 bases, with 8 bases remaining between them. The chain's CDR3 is CASSQVTDNEQFF. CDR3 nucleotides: TGTGCCAGCAGCCAGGTAACCGACAATGAGCAGTTCTTC.

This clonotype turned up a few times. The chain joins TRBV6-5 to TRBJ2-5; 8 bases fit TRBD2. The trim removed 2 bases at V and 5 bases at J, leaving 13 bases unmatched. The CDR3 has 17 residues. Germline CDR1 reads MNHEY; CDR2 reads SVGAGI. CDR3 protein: CASSYRPSGSLRETQYF. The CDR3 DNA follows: TGTGCCAGCAGTTACCGACCCAGCGGGAGCCTCCGGGAGACCCAGTACTTC.

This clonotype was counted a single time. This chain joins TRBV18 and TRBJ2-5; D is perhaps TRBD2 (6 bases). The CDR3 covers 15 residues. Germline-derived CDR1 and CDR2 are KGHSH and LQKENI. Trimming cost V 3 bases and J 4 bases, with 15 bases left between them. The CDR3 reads CASSPLGGSAETQYF. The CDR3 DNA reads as TGTGCCAGCTCACCGCTGGGGGGATCGGCAGAGACCCAGTACTTC.

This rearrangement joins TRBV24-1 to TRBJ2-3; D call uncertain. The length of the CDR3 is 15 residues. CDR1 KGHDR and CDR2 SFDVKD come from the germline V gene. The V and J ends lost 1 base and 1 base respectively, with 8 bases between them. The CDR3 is CATSDFTLGTDTQYF. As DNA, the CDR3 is TGTGCCACCAGTGATTTTACCTTGGGCACAGATACGCAGTATTTT.

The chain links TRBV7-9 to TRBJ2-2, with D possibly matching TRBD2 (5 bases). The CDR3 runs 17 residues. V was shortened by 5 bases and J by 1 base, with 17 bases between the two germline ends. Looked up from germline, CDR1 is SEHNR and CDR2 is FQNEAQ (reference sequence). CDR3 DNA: TGTGCCAGCAGCCTGGCCGCCGGGAATCAGAACACCGGGGAGCTGTTTTTT. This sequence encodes CASSLAAGNQNTGELFF.

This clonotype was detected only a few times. The CDR3 protein is CSASSSYSETQYF. The CDR3 DNA reads as TGCAGTGCTAGTTCTAGTTATTCAGAGACCCAGTACTTC. J is TRBJ2-5 and V is TRBV20-1; unclear D gene. V lost 3 bases to trimming and J lost 4 bases, with 12 bases between them. Germline CDR1 is DFQATT and CDR2 is SNEGSKA (reference sequence). The CDR3 runs to 13 residues.

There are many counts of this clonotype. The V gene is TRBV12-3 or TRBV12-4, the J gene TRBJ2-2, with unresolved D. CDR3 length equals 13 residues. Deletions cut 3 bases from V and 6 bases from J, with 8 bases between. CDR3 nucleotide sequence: TGTGCCAGCAGTTTCAGAGCCTCCGGGGAGCTGTTTTTT. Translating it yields CASSFRASGELFF.

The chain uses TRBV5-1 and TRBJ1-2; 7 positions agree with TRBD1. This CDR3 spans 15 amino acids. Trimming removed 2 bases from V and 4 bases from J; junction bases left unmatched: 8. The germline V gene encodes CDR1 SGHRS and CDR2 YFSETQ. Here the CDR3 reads CASSLPGQRVYGYTF. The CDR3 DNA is TGCGCCAGCAGCTTACCGGGACAGAGGGTCTATGGCTACACCTTC. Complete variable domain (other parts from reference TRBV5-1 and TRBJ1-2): KAGVTQTPRYLIKTRGQQVTLSCSPISGHRSVSWYQQTPGQGLQFLFEYFSETQRNKGNFPGRFSGRQFSNSRSEMNVSTLELGDSALYLCASSLPGQRVYGYTFGSGTRLTVV.

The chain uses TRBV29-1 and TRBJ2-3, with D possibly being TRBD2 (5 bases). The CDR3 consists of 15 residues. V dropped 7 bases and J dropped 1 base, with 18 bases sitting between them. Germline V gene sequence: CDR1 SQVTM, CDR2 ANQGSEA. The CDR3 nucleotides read TGCAGCGCCCGAGGTCTAGCTCCGGGCACAGATACGCAGTATTTT. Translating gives CSARGLAPGTDTQYF.

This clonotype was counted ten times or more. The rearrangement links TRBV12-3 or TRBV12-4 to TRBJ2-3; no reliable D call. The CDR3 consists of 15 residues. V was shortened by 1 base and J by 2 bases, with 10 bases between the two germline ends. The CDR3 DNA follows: TGTGCCAGCAGTTTAGGCACGGTGTCCACAGATACGCAGTATTTT. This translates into CASSLGTVSTDTQYF.

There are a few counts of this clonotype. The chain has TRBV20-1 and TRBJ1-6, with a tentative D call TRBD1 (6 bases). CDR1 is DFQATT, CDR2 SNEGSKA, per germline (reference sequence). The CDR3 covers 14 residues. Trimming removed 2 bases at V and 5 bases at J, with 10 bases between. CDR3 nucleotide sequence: TGCAGTGCTAGATCGGGGGCCCATAATTCACCCCTCCACTTT. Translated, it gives CSARSGAHNSPLHF.

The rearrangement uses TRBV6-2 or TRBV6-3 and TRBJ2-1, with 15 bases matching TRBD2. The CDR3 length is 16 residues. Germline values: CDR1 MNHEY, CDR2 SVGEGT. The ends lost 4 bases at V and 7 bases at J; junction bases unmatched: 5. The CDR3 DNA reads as TGTGCCAGCAGTTCCGGGACTAGCGGGAGGTGGAATGAGCAGTTCTTC. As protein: CASSSGTSGRWNEQFF.

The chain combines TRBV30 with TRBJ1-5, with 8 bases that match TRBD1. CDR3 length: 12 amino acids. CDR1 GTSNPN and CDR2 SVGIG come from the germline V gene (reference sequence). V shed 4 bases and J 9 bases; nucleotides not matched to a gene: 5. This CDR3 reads CAWNRGTRPQHF. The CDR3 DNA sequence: TGTGCCTGGAACAGGGGGACGCGGCCCCAGCATTTT.

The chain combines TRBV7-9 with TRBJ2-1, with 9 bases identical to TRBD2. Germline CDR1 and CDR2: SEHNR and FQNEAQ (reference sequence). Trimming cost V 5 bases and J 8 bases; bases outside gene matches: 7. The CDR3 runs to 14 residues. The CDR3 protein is CASSPRAGGDEQFF. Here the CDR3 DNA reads TGTGCCAGCAGCCCGAGGGCGGGGGGGGATGAGCAGTTCTTC.

CDR3 DNA sequence: TGTGCCAGCAAAGGCATACAAGAGACCCAGTACTTC. Amino acid sequence: CASKGIQETQYF. V is TRBV2 and J is TRBJ2-5; D remains unclear. Per germline, CDR1 SNHLY and CDR2 FYNNEI. CDR3 length equals 12 residues. Between the trimmed V and J ends, which lost 7 bases and 2 bases, there was a span of 8 bases.